This record concerns one TCR beta chain sequence. Looked up from germline, CDR1 is MDHEN and CDR2 is SYDVKM. J lost 5 bases, V lost 2 bases, and 8 bases had no gene match. There are 16 residues in the CDR3. As originally analysed: The assay estimated nucleated cells by amplifying reference gene primers. Sequenced by immunoSEQ multiplex PCR; TCRdb stores in-frame clones only, minus some. V, J and clone size are those of that table, while D and trimming were read from the DNA. The sample lists 150,000 to 200,000 clones, roughly 85% occurring once. These data originate in a study of blood T cell repertoires in COVID-19. About the study: T cells, B-cell-depleted T cells, or PBMCs provided the cDNA or gDNA that served as material.

The V gene is TRBV28, the J gene TRBJ2-2; 7 bases align to TRBD1. The sample consisted of peripheral blood. This TCR derives from a man aged 55 to 69 with acute or convalescent COVID-19. The CDR3 DNA reads TGTGCCAGCAGTTTACAAAGACAGGGTAGAACCGGGGAGCTGTTTTTT. This encodes CASSLQRQGRTGELFF.